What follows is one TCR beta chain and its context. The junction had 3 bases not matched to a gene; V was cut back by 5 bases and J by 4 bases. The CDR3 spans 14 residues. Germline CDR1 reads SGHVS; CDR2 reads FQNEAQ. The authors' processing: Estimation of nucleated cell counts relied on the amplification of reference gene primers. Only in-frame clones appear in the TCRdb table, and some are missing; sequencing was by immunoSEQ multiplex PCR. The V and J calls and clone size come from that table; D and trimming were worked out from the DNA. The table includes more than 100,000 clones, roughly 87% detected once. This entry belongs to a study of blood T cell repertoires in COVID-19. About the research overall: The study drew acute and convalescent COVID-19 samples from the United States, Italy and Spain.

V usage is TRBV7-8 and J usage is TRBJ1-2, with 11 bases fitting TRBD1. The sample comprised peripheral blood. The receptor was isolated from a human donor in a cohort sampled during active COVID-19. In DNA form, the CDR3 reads TGTGCCAGCAGCGTCGGGACAGGGGGCTATGGCTACACCTTC. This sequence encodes CASSVGTGGYGYTF.